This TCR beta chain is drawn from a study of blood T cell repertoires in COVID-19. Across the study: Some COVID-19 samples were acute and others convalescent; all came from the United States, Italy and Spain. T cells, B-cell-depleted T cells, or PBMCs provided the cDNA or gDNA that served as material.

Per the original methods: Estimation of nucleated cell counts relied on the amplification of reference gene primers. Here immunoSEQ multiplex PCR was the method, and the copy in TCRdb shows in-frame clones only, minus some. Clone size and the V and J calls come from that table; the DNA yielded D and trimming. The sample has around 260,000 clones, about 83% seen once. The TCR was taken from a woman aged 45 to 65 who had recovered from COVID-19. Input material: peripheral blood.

CDR3 in amino acids: CASSLTGTSGETQYF. In nucleotides, the CDR3 is TGTGCCAGCAGCTTAACGGGGACTAGCGGAGAGACCCAGTACTTC. J is TRBJ2-5 and V is TRBV7-3, with 11 bases matching TRBD2. The V gene end was trimmed by 0 bases and the J gene end by 4 bases; junction bases not matched to a gene: 1. Germline CDR1 SGHTA, CDR2 FQGTGA. The CDR3 is 15 amino acids.